This entry features one T cell receptor beta chain sequence. Its antigen is still unknown. These data are taken from a study of T cell responses to AZD1222 COVID-19 vaccine. Study in general: Second doses were pooled across both intervals (about 4 or about 12 weeks).

Clones were sequenced by immunoSEQ multiplex PCR, and TCRdb holds only the in-frame ones, with some missing. The table lists about 100,000 clones, around nine tenths of them singletons, with approximately 15% in the top ten. Points from the study as a whole: Clonal diversity was possibly underestimated; the donors were predominantly white British and more often female. Dominant CD4 TCR responses targeted spike regions 160-218 and 743-854.

V was cut by 2 bases and J by 2 bases, with 8 bases left in between. The CDR3 is 14 amino acids. Germline lookup yields CDR1 SGHDT and CDR2 YYEEEE. The rearrangement joins TRBV5-6 to TRBJ1-3; no clear D gene. The sequence derives from an adult in good health. This specimen consisted of peripheral blood, obtained on day 0 of AZD1222 vaccination. CDR3 DNA: TGTGCCAGCAGCTTCGGAGTGCCTGGAAACACCATATATTTT. This gives the protein CASSFGVPGNTIYF.